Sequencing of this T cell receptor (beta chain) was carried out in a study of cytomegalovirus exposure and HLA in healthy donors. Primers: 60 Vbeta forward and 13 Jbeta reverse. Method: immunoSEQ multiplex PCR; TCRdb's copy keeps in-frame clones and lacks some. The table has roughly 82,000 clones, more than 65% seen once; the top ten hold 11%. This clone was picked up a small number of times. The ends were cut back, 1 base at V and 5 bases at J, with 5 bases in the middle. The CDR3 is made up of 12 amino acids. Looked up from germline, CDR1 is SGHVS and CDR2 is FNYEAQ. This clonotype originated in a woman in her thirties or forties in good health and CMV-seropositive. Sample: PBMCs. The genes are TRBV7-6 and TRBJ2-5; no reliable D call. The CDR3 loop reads CASSLVEETQYF. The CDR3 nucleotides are TGTGCCAGCAGCTTAGTAGAGGAGACCCAGTACTTC.